These 19 T cell receptor beta chains were all obtained from the same sample, sequenced in a study of blood T cells in healthy people across ages. PCR was performed a second time for about 7 to 12 cycles using a sample-barcoded 5' primer and a J-beta primer mix. TCRdb analysed the 5' RACE reads with MiXCR anew, one entry per CDR3 protein. The sample lists hundreds of thousands of distinct CDR3 sequences, roughly 21% occurring once. Sequenced: blood. Receptors were obtained from a man in his 70s in good health.

This clonotype was observed a handful of times. The rearrangement links TRBV20-1 to TRBJ2-1; D may be TRBD1 or TRBD2 (5 bases each). The CDR3 is made up of 14 amino acids. Germline V gene lookup returns CDR1 DFQATT and CDR2 SNEGSKA (reference sequence). V shed 4 bases and J shed 2 bases, with 12 bases lying between them. The CDR3 loop reads CSANSGATYNEQFF. CDR3 DNA: TGCAGTGCTAACTCCGGGGCAACCTACAATGAGCAGTTCTTC.

The V gene is TRBV7-9, the J gene TRBJ1-4; D is uncertain. Germline loops: CDR1 SEHNR, CDR2 FQNEAQ (reference sequence). This CDR3 has 13 amino acids. V dropped 5 bases and J dropped 6 bases, with 10 bases sitting between them. The CDR3 protein is CASSPPPHEKLFF. The CDR3 DNA reads TGTGCCAGCAGCCCCCCCCCGCATGAAAAACTGTTTTTT.

This clonotype came up a few times. This chain joins TRBV5-1 and TRBJ1-1; unclear D gene. This CDR3 spans 13 amino acids. The germline CDR1 and CDR2 sequences are SGHRS and YFSETQ. The V end lost 1 base, the J end lost 0 bases, and 4 bases lay between the germline ends. In DNA form, the CDR3 reads TGCGCCAGCAGCTTGTTTATGAACACTGAAGCTTTCTTT. Protein: CASSLFMNTEAFF. Drawing the rest from reference TRBV5-1 and TRBJ1-1, the complete variable domain is KAGVTQTPRYLIKTRGQQVTLSCSPISGHRSVSWYQQTPGQGLQFLFEYFSETQRNKGNFPGRFSGRQFSNSRSEMNVSTLELGDSALYLCASSLFMNTEAFFGQGTRLTVV.

This clonotype was seen a few times. This rearrangement joins TRBV5-1 to TRBJ2-5, with TRBD2 identical over 13 bases. TRBJ2-1 matches the DNA end more closely, so the J call is doubtful. Germline V lookup: CDR1 SGHRS, CDR2 YFSETQ. This CDR3 has 16 residues. The CDR3 nucleotides read TGCGCCAGCAGCTTGACCGGGACTAGCGGGACCAATGAGCAGTTCTTC. This codes for CASSLTGTSGTNEQFF.

With respect to this clonotype: An end of the junction does not agree with germline; a read error may underlie this. V usage is TRBV6-1 and J usage is TRBJ2-1; no clear D. Germline V lookup: CDR1 MNHNS, CDR2 SASEGT. The CDR3 loop spans 15 amino acids. The CDR3 reads CGSSEPIRSYNEQFF. In nucleotides, the CDR3 is TGTGGCAGCAGTGAACCAATCCGGTCCTACAATGAGCAGTTCTTC.

This rearrangement joins TRBV24-1 to TRBJ2-1; 7 bases line up with TRBD2. The CDR3 loop spans 15 amino acids. Germline CDR1 and CDR2: KGHDR and SFDVKD. V was clipped by 3 bases and J by 5 bases; unmatched bases: 6. The CDR3 region is CATSDRSGGHNEQFF. The CDR3 nucleotides are TGTGCCACCAGTGATCGGTCGGGAGGCCACAATGAGCAGTTCTTC.

This clonotype was detected once. The gene calls are TRBV20-1 and TRBJ2-4; TRBD1 agrees at 9 bases. The CDR3 consists of 13 residues. V shed 6 bases and J 9 bases; nucleotides not matched to a gene: 9. Germline loops: CDR1 DFQATT, CDR2 SNEGSKA (reference sequence). The CDR3 region has the DNA TGCAGTGCCCCGGGACAGGGCAGGAGCATTCAGTACTTC. This gives the protein CSAPGQGRSIQYF.

This clonotype was seen more than once but under ten times. J is TRBJ2-5 and V is TRBV2, with TRBD2 as a possible D gene (5 bases). CDR3 length: 14 amino acids. The V end was cut by 7 bases, the J end by 5 bases, with 17 bases between. Germline-derived CDR1 and CDR2 are SNHLY and FYNNEI. This CDR3 is CASNRGNPGETQYF. The CDR3 coding sequence is TGTGCCAGCAACAGAGGAAACCCGGGGGAGACCCAGTACTTC.

V gene TRBV10-3 combines with J gene TRBJ2-2, with D hard to call. Germline V lookup: CDR1 ENHRY, CDR2 SYGVKD. V lost 2 bases and J 1 base, leaving 8 bases between the germline ends. This CDR3 spans 15 amino acids. The CDR3 loop reads CAISEKIENTGELFF. CDR3 bases: TGTGCCATCAGTGAGAAGATAGAGAACACCGGGGAGCTGTTTTTT.

This clonotype was observed a handful of times. This CDR3 reads CASSPGARETQYF. For the CDR3, the DNA is TGTGCCAGCAGCCCCGGGGCAAGGGAGACCCAGTACTTC. J is TRBJ2-5 and V is TRBV7-3; D tentatively reads TRBD1 or TRBD2 (5 bases each). The CDR3 sequence is 13 residues long. CDR1 SGHTA and CDR2 FQGTGA come from the germline V gene. V was trimmed by 5 bases and J by 5 bases, leaving 12 bases between them.

On this clonotype: The junction and the germline gene differ at one end; a read error may be behind it. This rearrangement joins TRBV2 to TRBJ2-4; D may be TRBD1 (7 bases). Germline V lookup: CDR1 SNHLY, CDR2 FYNNEI. The CDR3 is 13 residues long. DNA of the CDR3: TGTGCCAGCGGGGGGACAGCCCAAAACATTCAGTACTTC. The encoded protein is CASGGTAQNIQYF.

On this clonotype: A much bigger clone sits one base away, suggesting this may be a read error. This sequence joins TRBV7-2 and TRBJ2-1; D unresolved. This CDR3 is 15 amino acids long. Germline CDR1 reads SGHTA; CDR2 reads FQGNSA. The ends were cut back, 1 base at V and 7 bases at J, with 14 bases in the middle. CDR3 sequence: CASSLGPRSRNEQFF. The CDR3 nucleotides are TGTGCCAGCAGCTTAGGTCCCCGGTCGAGGAATGAGCAGTTCTTC.

This sequence joins TRBV7-9 and TRBJ2-7; TRBD2 is a possible D gene (6 bases). CDR1 is SEHNR and CDR2 is FQNEAQ in the germline V gene (reference sequence). The V end was cut by 2 bases, the J end by 5 bases, with 16 bases between. The CDR3 has 15 residues. The DNA of the CDR3 is TGTGCCAGCAGCTTATCGGGCGGGGAATGGGACGAGCAGTACTTC. Encoded protein: CASSLSGGEWDEQYF.

This clonotype has a handful of counts. The V call is TRBV5-1, the J call TRBJ1-6; 8 positions agree with TRBD1. V lost 4 bases to trimming and J lost 5 bases; unmatched junction nucleotides: 8. The CDR3 is 16 residues long. Per germline, CDR1 SGHRS and CDR2 YFSETQ. The CDR3 sequence: CASSSQGARDNSPLHF. The CDR3 DNA follows: TGCGCCAGCAGCAGCCAGGGGGCGAGAGATAATTCACCCCTCCACTTT.

This clonotype was picked up a small number of times. The chain couples TRBV24-1 to TRBJ1-4; D is perhaps TRBD1 (5 bases). V lost 4 bases to trimming and J lost 11 bases, with 7 bases between them. Germline CDR1 reads KGHDR; CDR2 reads SFDVKD. The CDR3 has 11 amino acids. In nucleotides, the CDR3 is TGTGCCACCAGTGACAGGGAGAAACTGTTTTTT. Residues: CATSDREKLFF.

The genes are TRBV12-3 or TRBV12-4 and TRBJ1-2; 10 nucleotides line up with TRBD1. J lost 5 bases, V lost 5 bases, and 11 bases had no gene match. The CDR3 totals 16 residues. CDR3 in DNA: TGTGCCAGCAGTCCCCGACAGGGGGCTATTGGGTATGGCTACACCTTC. Translated: CASSPRQGAIGYGYTF.

V gene TRBV3-1 combines with J gene TRBJ2-7; D is uncertain. The better agreement between TRBJ2-1 and the DNA end casts doubt on the J call. Germline V gene sequence: CDR1 LGHDT, CDR2 YNNKEL (reference sequence). The CDR3 length is 14 residues. Here the CDR3 DNA reads TGTGCCAGCAGCCAACAGCTAATAAACAATGAGCAGTTCTTC. This gives the protein CASSQQLINNEQFF.

The CDR3 DNA is TGTGCCAGCAGTGAAGCCCGTGGGCCGACAGAGACCCAGTACTTC. It is translated as CASSEARGPTETQYF. The chain links TRBV6-1 to TRBJ2-5; no clear D gene. CDR1 is MNHNS, CDR2 SASEGT, per germline. V gave up 0 bases and J gave up 4 bases, with 12 bases separating them. This CDR3 has 15 residues.

This clonotype was found a few times. The gene calls are TRBV29-1 and TRBJ1-2; D is ambiguous. The CDR3 runs to 14 residues. Trimming pared 0 bases from V and 1 base from J, leaving 9 bases between. Germline V CDR1 and CDR2: SQVTM, ANQGSEA. CDR3 in DNA: TGCAGCGTTGAAGATACACGGGATAACTATGGCTACACCTTC. Amino acid sequence: CSVEDTRDNYGYTF. Combining the CDR3 with reference TRBV29-1 and TRBJ1-2 gives the whole variable domain SAVISQKPSRDICQRGTSLTIQCQVDSQVTMMFWYRQQPGQSLTLIATANQGSEATYESGFVIDKFPISRPNLTFSTLTVSNMSPEDSSIYLCSVEDTRDNYGYTFGSGTRLTVV.